These T cell receptor beta chains were read from a single sample in a study of blood T cells in healthy people across ages. TCRdb used MiXCR to reprocess the 5' RACE reads, holding one entry per CDR3 protein. The data contain hundreds of thousands of distinct CDR3 sequences, 58% of them seen just once; the ten biggest clones take up over 20%. Sequenced input: blood. All receptors derive from a man aged 25-45 years in good health. Each CDR3 is given with its conserved first and last residue. A D gene is named only where the DNA matches it firmly. Some rows mark clone size as missing; the rest say once, few, many or name a class of expanded clone.

d_call	cdr3_length	j_call	clone_size	v_call	cdr3_aa	cdr3_nt
TRBD1	16	TRBJ2-7	few	TRBV20-1	CSAREAGTGGFYEQYF	TGCAGTGCTAGAGAGGCCGGGACAGGGGGCTTCTACGAGCAGTACTTC
.	15	TRBJ2-1	.	TRBV10-3	CAITSSAPSNNEQFF	TGTGCCATCACCTCCTCGGCTCCCTCTAACAATGAGCAGTTCTTC
.	14	TRBJ1-5	once	TRBV27	CASGSTAFNQPQHF	TGTGCCAGCGGGTCGACAGCCTTCAATCAGCCCCAGCATTTT
.	12	TRBJ1-4	.	TRBV29-1	CSVVRDQGKLFF	TGCAGCGTTGTGCGGGACCAGGGAAAACTGTTTTTT
TRBD2	14	TRBJ2-1	few	TRBV5-1	CASSGGLAGGTQFF	TGCGCCAGCAGCGGAGGACTAGCGGGAGGAACTCAGTTCTTC
.	13	TRBJ2-4	.	TRBV18	CASSPRVEDEQYF	TGTGCCAGCTCACCCCGCGTCGAGGATGAGCAGTACTTC
TRBD1	11	TRBJ2-5	.	TRBV6-1	CTGGSRETQYF	TGCACAGGGGGATCGAGAGAGACCCAGTACTTC
TRBD2	16	TRBJ2-1	.	TRBV20-1	CSARDPRLAGYNEQFF	TGCAGTGCTAGAGATCCTCGGTTAGCGGGATACAATGAGCAGTTCTTC
.	16	TRBJ2-3	.	TRBV5-1	CASSHDSGYSTDTQYF	TGCGCCAGCAGCCACGACAGTGGCTATAGCACAGATACGCAGTATTTT
TRBD1	14	TRBJ1-5	.	TRBV7-9	CASSQTGTDQPQHF	TGTGCCAGCAGCCAGACAGGGACCGATCAGCCCCAGCATTTT
TRBD2	13	TRBJ2-4	few	TRBV11-2	CASSAGGWGIQYF	TGTGCCAGCAGTGCGGGGGGTTGGGGCATTCAGTACTTC
TRBD1	13	TRBJ1-2	.	TRBV6-6	CASSYGQGGGYTF	TGTGCCAGCAGTTACGGGCAGGGGGGAGGCTACACCTTC
TRBD1	16	TRBJ2-5	.	TRBV9	CASSGETGTAKETQYF	TGTGCCAGCAGCGGAGAAACCGGGACAGCAAAAGAGACCCAGTACTTC
.	15	TRBJ1-2	few	TRBV6-1	CASTLSAEIFYGYTF	TGTGCCAGCACCCTTTCCGCAGAGATATTCTATGGCTACACCTTC
.	15	TRBJ2-7	.	TRBV2	CASRFRDVGASEQYF	TGTGCCAGCAGATTCCGGGACGTTGGGGCCTCCGAGCAGTACTTC
.	14	TRBJ1-5	.	TRBV12-3/TRBV12-4	CASSLQGGDQPQHF	TGTGCCAGCAGTTTACAGGGAGGGGATCAGCCCCAGCATTTT
TRBD2	15	TRBJ2-7	.	TRBV20-1	CSARDPFGRSEEQYF	TGCAGTGCTAGAGATCCCTTCGGGAGGTCCGAGGAGCAGTACTTC
.	19	TRBJ2-5	.	TRBV7-9	CASSLDVHRSTRDQETQYF	TGTGCCAGCAGCTTAGACGTTCATCGGAGTACAAGAGACCAAGAGACCCAGTACTTC
.	15	TRBJ2-3	few	TRBV7-9	CASSLISGNTDTQYF	TGTGCCAGCAGCTTAATTTCGGGGAACACAGATACGCAGTATTTT
TRBD2	15	TRBJ2-1	few	TRBV6-6	CASSYGVGLVNEQFF	TGTGCCAGCAGTTACGGTGTGGGACTAGTCAATGAGCAGTTCTTC
.	19	TRBJ2-5	.	TRBV18	CASSPLGDAKPGNRETQYF	TGTGCCAGCTCACCACTCGGGGACGCAAAACCCGGGAATCGGGAGACCCAGTACTTC
.	14	TRBJ2-3	.	TRBV7-2	CASSPSSGTDTQYF	TGTGCCAGCAGCCCCTCTAGTGGCACAGATACGCAGTATTTT
.	15	TRBJ2-4	.	TRBV2	CASSVGGPLGNIQYF	TGTGCCAGCAGTGTTGGAGGTCCCCTAGGTAACATTCAGTACTTC
TRBD2	13	TRBJ2-1	.	TRBV7-2	CASSSGLGHEQFF	TGTGCCAGCAGCTCGGGACTAGGACATGAGCAGTTCTTC
TRBD1	15	TRBJ1-5	.	TRBV28	CASRSHGQGNQPQHF	TGTGCCAGCAGGTCTCACGGACAGGGAAATCAGCCCCAGCATTTT
.	11	TRBJ2-3	few	TRBV20-1	CSARWPDTQYF	TGCAGTGCTAGGTGGCCGGATACGCAGTATTTT
.	13	TRBJ2-7	few	TRBV6-6	CASSYFQGNEQYF	TGTGCCAGCAGTTACTTCCAGGGTAACGAGCAGTACTTC